The 22 T cell receptor beta chains below come from one sample, sequenced in a study of a mutant IDH1 vaccine in newly diagnosed glioma. The time point: week 23, last vaccination. All doses held 300 ug of mutant IDH1 20-mer peptide, with topical imiquimod. The protocol was immunoSEQ multiplex PCR, while the TCRdb copy is restricted to in-frame clones and leaves out a portion. This repertoire shows under 45,000 clones, roughly 80% found once; its top ten account for 5% to 6.5%. Their antigens remain unidentified. The sample was PBMCs, taken from a glioma patient whose treatment included an IDH1 peptide vaccine. The receptor source for this set is a man over 45 with glioma.

CDR3 amino acids: CASSYSYSYGYTF. The CDR3 DNA reads as TGTGCCAGCAGTTACTCGTACAGCTATGGCTACACCTTC. This sequence joins TRBV6-5 and TRBJ1-2; D gene ambiguous. Looked up from germline, CDR1 is MNHEY and CDR2 is SVGAGI. This CDR3 contains 13 residues. V dropped 0 bases and J dropped 4 bases, with 6 bases sitting between them.

The CDR3 region is CASSLPYLAGAYNEQFF. CDR3 nucleotides: TGTGCCAGCAGCTTACCCTATCTAGCGGGGGCATACAATGAGCAGTTCTTC. The rearrangement uses TRBV11-2 and TRBJ2-1, with TRBD2 matching 10 bases. Germline V lookup: CDR1 SGHAT, CDR2 FQNNGV. Trimming removed 2 bases from V and 4 bases from J; junction bases left unmatched: 8. This CDR3 is built from 17 residues. The whole variable domain, remainder taken from reference TRBV11-2 and TRBJ2-1, is EAGVAQSPRYKIIEKRQSVAFWCNPISGHATLYWYQQILGQGPKLLIQFQNNGVVDDSQLPKDRFSAERLKGVDSTLKIQPAKLEDSAVYLCASSLPYLAGAYNEQFFGPGTRLTVL.

The chain combines TRBV20-1 with TRBJ2-3; D is undetermined. The length of the CDR3 is 11 residues. Germline V gene data show CDR1 as DFQATT and CDR2 as SNEGSKA (reference sequence). V was pared by 6 bases and J by 5 bases, with 9 bases between. As DNA, the CDR3 is TGCAGTGCCACCCTGCAAGATACGCAGTATTTT. Translated: CSATLQDTQYF.

In the case of this clone: At one boundary the junction diverges from the germline segment, which might be a read error. The chain combines TRBV7-7 with TRBJ2-3; D unresolved. This CDR3 comprises 14 residues. Germline loops: CDR1 SSHAT, CDR2 FNYEAQ (reference sequence). This chain's CDR3 is CASSLNNIADTQYF. The CDR3 bases are TGTGCTAGCAGCTTGAATAATATCGCAGATACGCAGTATTTT.

The rearrangement joins TRBV7-6 to TRBJ1-6; D not resolved. With 6 bases removed from V and 6 bases from J, the gap between germline ends came to 15 bases. The CDR3 consists of 15 residues. Germline V CDR1 and CDR2: SGHVS, FNYEAQ. This CDR3 reads CASSSMAFSNSPLHF. The CDR3 coding sequence is TGTGCCAGCAGTTCAATGGCGTTTTCTAATTCACCCCTCCACTTT. Full variable domain (rest looked up from reference TRBV7-6 and TRBJ1-6): GAGVSQSPRYKVTKRGQDVALRCDPISGHVSLYWYRQALGQGPEFLTYFNYEAQQDKSGLPNDRFSAERPEGSISTLTIQRTEQRDSAMYRCASSSMAFSNSPLHFGNGTRLTVT.

The rearrangement uses TRBV6-6 and TRBJ1-2, with 8 bases aligning to TRBD1. Germline lookup yields CDR1 MNHNY and CDR2 SVGAGI (reference sequence). This CDR3 contains 14 residues. V shed 6 bases, J shed 3 bases, and the junction held 6 bases outside the gene matches. The CDR3 nucleotides are TGTGCCAGCAGGGGACAGGCAATCCACTATGGCTACACCTTC. Protein product: CASRGQAIHYGYTF.

The rearrangement joins TRBV29-1 to TRBJ2-2; TRBD1 agrees at 7 bases. The CDR3 totals 15 residues. CDR1 is SQVTM, CDR2 ANQGSEA, per germline. Unmatched junction bases numbered 10, after V lost 6 bases and J lost 3 bases. In DNA form, the CDR3 reads TGCAGCGTCGCAACAGGGGATGGGCACACCGGGGAGCTGTTTTTT. Translation: CSVATGDGHTGELFF.

This chain joins TRBV28 and TRBJ1-2, with 8 bases lining up with TRBD1. Germline trimming cut 7 bases from V and 3 bases from J; bases unmatched to any gene: 4. Germline V lookup: CDR1 MDHEN, CDR2 SYDVKM. This CDR3 comprises 13 residues. DNA for the CDR3: TGTGCCAGCAAGACAGGGGTGGACTATGGCTACACCTTC. Its protein is CASKTGVDYGYTF.

The chain is built from TRBV14 and TRBJ1-6; no clear D. Germline assignment: CDR1 SGHDN and CDR2 FVKESK. Deletions cut 2 bases from V and 7 bases from J, with 6 bases between. CDR3 length: 13 residues. The CDR3 protein is CASSQQRNSPLHF. CDR3 nucleotides: TGTGCCAGCAGCCAACAGAGAAATTCACCCCTCCACTTT.

This clone was observed a few times. The rearrangement links TRBV4-1 to TRBJ1-4, with TRBD1 as a possible D gene (6 bases). The CDR3 sequence is 14 residues long. Germline CDR1 reads MGHRA; CDR2 reads YSYEKL. The V end was cut by 3 bases, the J end by 8 bases, with 13 bases between. CDR3 protein: CASSHTPRGEKLFF. The DNA of the CDR3 is TGCGCCAGCAGCCATACACCGAGGGGGGAAAAACTGTTTTTT.

The rearrangement joins TRBV29-1 to TRBJ2-7; the match to TRBD1 covers 7 bases. This CDR3 is 14 amino acids long. V trimming: 3 bases; J trimming: 6 bases; junction bases outside the gene matches: 11. The germline gives CDR1 SQVTM, CDR2 ANQGSEA. The CDR3, as DNA: TGCAGCGTTGAGGGGGACAGTGTCATTCGCGAGCAGTACTTC. Amino acid sequence: CSVEGDSVIREQYF.

The rearrangement joins TRBV11-3 to TRBJ2-1, with a possible D match to TRBD2 (6 bases). The germline V and J ends were trimmed by 3 bases and 9 bases, with 15 bases remaining between them. CDR1 and CDR2 (germline): SGHNT, YENEEA. The CDR3 covers 14 residues. In DNA form, the CDR3 reads TGTGCCAGCAGCTTTGGCGGGGTCCAGGGTGAGCAGTTCTTC. This codes for CASSFGGVQGEQFF.

The chain has TRBV6-5 and TRBJ1-2; 7 bases map to TRBD1. This CDR3 is built from 15 residues. Trimming cost V 5 bases and J 3 bases; bases outside gene matches: 9. CDR1 and CDR2 (germline): MNHEY, SVGAGI. DNA for the CDR3: TGTGCCAGCAGTCCCCTGGCCGGGACAGACTATGGCTACACCTTC. Translation gives CASSPLAGTDYGYTF.

The chain carries TRBV7-9 and TRBJ1-1; a possible D gene is TRBD1 (5 bases). Deletions cut 2 bases from V and 5 bases from J, with 9 bases between. The V gene's germline CDR1 is SEHNR and CDR2 FQNEAQ (reference sequence). The CDR3 is 13 residues long. The chain's CDR3 is CASSLQGGTEAFF. DNA for the CDR3: TGTGCCAGCAGCTTACAGGGTGGAACTGAAGCTTTCTTT.

The V call is TRBV9, the J call TRBJ2-3, with a weak D call TRBD1 (5 bases). V lost 0 bases to trimming and J lost 2 bases, with 10 bases between them. CDR3 length: 15 amino acids. Germline lookup yields CDR1 SGDLS and CDR2 YYNGEE. Here the CDR3 reads CASSVAGAATDTQYF. The CDR3 nucleotides read TGTGCCAGCAGCGTAGCTGGGGCCGCCACAGATACGCAGTATTTT.

The chain couples TRBV30 to TRBJ2-5, with D hard to call. V was cut by 3 bases and J by 5 bases, with 7 bases left in between. Germline CDR1 and CDR2: GTSNPN and SVGIG (reference sequence). The CDR3 has 11 amino acids. The CDR3 DNA follows: TGTGCCTGGAGGCAGATGGAGACCCAGTACTTC. It yields the protein CAWRQMETQYF.

This chain uses TRBV18 with TRBJ2-6; no definite D call. Germline CDR1 KGHSH, CDR2 LQKENI. The CDR3 totals 15 residues. Trimming removed 1 base at V and 4 bases at J, with 8 bases between. The chain's CDR3 is CASSPRREGANVLTF. CDR3 nucleotide sequence: TGTGCCAGCTCACCACGAAGGGAAGGGGCCAACGTCCTGACTTTC.

The chain has TRBV30 and TRBJ1-5; 11 nucleotides agree with TRBD1. V lost 4 bases, J lost 8 bases, and 7 bases stayed unmatched. CDR1 and CDR2 (germline): GTSNPN, SVGIG (reference sequence). The CDR3 spans 14 residues. CDR3 DNA sequence: TGTGCCTGGACCTCCGGGACAGGGGGGGAGCCCCAGCATTTT. This translates into CAWTSGTGGEPQHF.

This clone was seen a handful of times. The V call is TRBV5-5, the J call TRBJ1-1; D is ambiguous. Germline V gives CDR1 SGHKS, CDR2 YYEKEE (reference sequence). The CDR3 is 16 amino acids. Trimming took off 1 base at V and 3 bases at J, with 16 bases between the two ends. CDR3 amino acids: CASSLSLPRRYTEAFF. The CDR3 DNA reads as TGTGCCAGCAGCTTGTCCCTCCCCCGGAGATACACTGAAGCTTTCTTT.

V usage is TRBV10-1 and J usage is TRBJ1-5, with unresolved D. Trimming left V 0 bases short and J 6 bases short, with 6 bases between. The CDR3 sequence is 13 residues long. Per germline, CDR1 WNHNN and CDR2 SYGVQD (reference sequence). The CDR3 sequence is CASSESGPQPQHF. The CDR3 DNA reads as TGCGCCAGCAGTGAGTCGGGCCCTCAGCCCCAGCATTTT.

This clone appeared a single time. J is TRBJ1-6 and V is TRBV2, with 9 bases that match TRBD1. Germline V gene sequence: CDR1 SNHLY, CDR2 FYNNEI. The CDR3 is 14 amino acids. V lost 8 bases, J lost 8 bases, and 7 bases stayed unmatched. Here the CDR3 DNA reads TGTGCCAGCGGGGAGGGACAGGGACATTCACCCCTCCACTTT. Amino acid sequence: CASGEGQGHSPLHF.

The chain couples TRBV5-1 to TRBJ1-1; no clear D. CDR1 is SGHRS, CDR2 YFSETQ, per germline. This CDR3 is 13 amino acids long. Between the trimmed V and J ends, which lost 0 bases and 4 bases, there was a span of 7 bases. The CDR3 protein is CASSLGGSTEAFF. The CDR3 DNA follows: TGCGCCAGCAGCTTGGGAGGGTCCACTGAAGCTTTCTTT.